The 13 T cell receptor beta chains below all came from one sample that was sequenced in a study of OX40 agonist ivuxolimab in advanced cancers. Assay: immunoSEQ multiplex PCR; the TCRdb copy retains only in-frame clones and omits some. The sample has tens of thousands of clones; about 88% are singletons. The specimen comprised CD4+ or CD8+ T cells sorted from blood, sampled in a trial of the OX40 agonist ivuxolimab. The receptor source for this set is an adult with an advanced solid tumor such as melanoma, head and neck, liver or kidney cancer.

The J gene is TRBJ1-5, the V gene TRBV19; D perhaps matches TRBD1 (5 bases). V lost 7 bases and J lost 5, with 15 bases in between. Germline V gene lookup returns CDR1 LNHDA and CDR2 SQIVND (reference sequence). The length of the CDR3 is 14 residues. The CDR3 here is CASTQVGGYQPQHF. The CDR3 DNA is TGTGCCAGTACCCAGGTTGGGGGGTATCAGCCCCAGCATTTT.

This sequence joins TRBV7-9 and TRBJ2-5; 8 bases line up with TRBD1. Germline-derived CDR1 and CDR2 are SEHNR and FQNEAQ (reference sequence). The CDR3 totals 12 residues. J lost 4 bases, V lost 7 bases, and 2 bases had no gene match. CDR3 coding DNA: TGTGCCAGCAACGGACAGGGAGAGACCCAGTACTTC. Translating gives CASNGQGETQYF.

This clone was seen only once. The chain recombines TRBV14 with TRBJ2-1; 11 positions match TRBD2. The V and J ends lost 5 bases and 5 bases, in that order; junction bases with no gene match: 5. The CDR3 has 15 residues. CDR1 and CDR2 (germline): SGHDN, FVKESK. Written as DNA, the CDR3 is TGTGCCAGCAGCGCTCTAGCGGGGGGCGACAATGAGCAGTTCTTC. Translation gives CASSALAGGDNEQFF. The variable domain in full, completed from reference TRBV14 and TRBJ2-1, reads EAGVTQFPSHSVIEKGQTVTLRCDPISGHDNLYWYRRVMGKEIKFLLHFVKESKQDESGMPNNRFLAERTGGTYSTLKVQPAELEDSGVYFCASSALAGGDNEQFFGPGTRLTVL.

The CDR3 DNA reads as TGTGCCAGCACCTGGACTCCTAAACTGCCCCAGCATTTT. Translating it yields CASTWTPKLPQHF. The chain couples TRBV18 to TRBJ1-5; D is unresolved. The CDR3 totals 13 residues. CDR1 and CDR2 from the germline V gene are KGHSH and LQKENI. V gave up 8 bases and J gave up 9 bases, with 17 bases separating them.

The J gene is TRBJ2-1, the V gene TRBV5-6; 10 bases match TRBD1. Germline V gene data show CDR1 as SGHDT and CDR2 as YYEEEE. After removal of 4 bases from V and 7 bases from J, the junction contained 2 bases not matched to a gene. CDR3 length: 13 amino acids. The CDR3 spells CASSGGQGNEQFF. As DNA, the CDR3 is TGTGCCAGCAGCGGGGGACAGGGGAATGAGCAGTTCTTC.

V is TRBV6-1 and J is TRBJ1-3; possible D gene TRBD1, 5 bases. Trimming shortened V by 8 bases and J by 2 bases, and 10 bases separated the two germline ends. CDR1 is MNHNS, CDR2 SASEGT, per germline. This CDR3 region has 13 residues. CDR3 region: CASGTGPGNTIYF. CDR3 nucleotide sequence: TGTGCCAGCGGCACAGGCCCTGGAAACACCATATATTTT.

The rearrangement links TRBV4-1 to TRBJ1-2; 7 nucleotides align to TRBD1. J was trimmed by 4 bases and V by 5 bases; bases with no gene match: 13. This CDR3 region has 16 residues. Germline CDR1 reads MGHRA; CDR2 reads YSYEKL. The CDR3, as DNA: TGCGCCAGCAGCGAAGCCCCGGGACAGCTCGTCTATGGCTACACCTTC. Its translation: CASSEAPGQLVYGYTF.

The chain recombines TRBV9 with TRBJ2-3; D gene unclear. The CDR3 sequence is 17 residues long. Germline V gene sequence: CDR1 SGDLS, CDR2 YYNGEE. V was clipped by 0 bases and J by 6 bases, with 20 bases between them. CDR3 amino acids: CASSVEERTAPVDTQYF. The CDR3 nucleotides are TGTGCCAGCAGCGTAGAGGAACGGACGGCCCCCGTGGATACGCAGTATTTT.

The rearrangement links TRBV27 to TRBJ1-2, with 7 bases aligning to TRBD1. With 6 bases clipped from V and 4 bases from J, the junction kept 11 bases outside the gene matches. Germline-derived CDR1 and CDR2 are MNHEY and SMNVEV (reference sequence). The CDR3 length is 15 residues. The CDR3 DNA reads TGTGCCAGCAGCCCAGGGTTGGGACAGCTCTATGGCTACACCTTC. It specifies CASSPGLGQLYGYTF.

This chain links TRBV4-2 with TRBJ2-6, with 9 nucleotides matching TRBD1. Germline CDR1 is LGHNA and CDR2 is YNFKEQ. V lost 2 bases to trimming and J lost 0 bases; unmatched junction nucleotides: 5. CDR3 size: 18 residues. The CDR3 region is CASSQSGTGNSGANVLTF. The DNA for the CDR3 is TGTGCCAGCAGCCAATCAGGGACAGGGAACTCTGGGGCCAACGTCCTGACTTTC.

A single count supports this clone. The chain recombines TRBV9 with TRBJ1-3; the D is unclear. V dropped 4 bases and J dropped 0 bases, with 14 bases sitting between them. CDR3 length: 16 residues. From germline, CDR1 is SGDLS and CDR2 YYNGEE. This chain's CDR3 is CASSLGETFSGNTIYF. The CDR3 DNA is TGTGCCAGCAGCCTCGGGGAGACATTCTCTGGAAACACCATATATTTT.

The chain is built from TRBV18 and TRBJ2-5; D is uncertain. V lost 4 bases, J lost 3 bases, and 3 bases lay in between. The CDR3 covers 11 residues. The germline V gene encodes CDR1 KGHSH and CDR2 LQKENI. The CDR3 region is CASSLKETQYF. The CDR3 DNA reads as TGTGCCAGCTCACTGAAAGAGACCCAGTACTTC.

This chain connects TRBV18 to TRBJ2-3; 12 bases are shared with TRBD2. The germline gives CDR1 KGHSH, CDR2 LQKENI. Trimming took 2 bases from V and 2 from J; bases not matched to a gene: 5. The CDR3 sequence is 17 residues long. The CDR3 is CASSPFRLAGDTDTQYF. CDR3 coding DNA: TGTGCCAGCTCACCATTTAGACTAGCGGGGGACACAGATACGCAGTATTTT.